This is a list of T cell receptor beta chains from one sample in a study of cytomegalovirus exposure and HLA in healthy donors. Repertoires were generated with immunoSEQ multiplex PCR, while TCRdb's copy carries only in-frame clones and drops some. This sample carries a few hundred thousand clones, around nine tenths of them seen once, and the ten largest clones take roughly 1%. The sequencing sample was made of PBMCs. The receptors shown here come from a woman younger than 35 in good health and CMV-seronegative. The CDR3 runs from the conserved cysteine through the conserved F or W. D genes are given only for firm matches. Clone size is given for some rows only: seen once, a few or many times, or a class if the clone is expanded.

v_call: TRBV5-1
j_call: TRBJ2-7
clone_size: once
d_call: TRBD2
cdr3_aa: CASSGTGTSSHEQYF
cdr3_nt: TGCGCCAGCAGCGGAACCGGGACTAGTAGCCACGAGCAGTACTTC

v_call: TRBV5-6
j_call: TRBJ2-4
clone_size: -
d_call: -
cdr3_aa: CASSLQGLGKNIQYF
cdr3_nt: TGTGCCAGCAGCTTGCAGGGCCTGGGTAAAAACATTCAGTACTTC

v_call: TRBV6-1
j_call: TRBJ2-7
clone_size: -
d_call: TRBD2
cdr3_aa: CASSAGSGRSGEQYF
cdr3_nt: TGTGCCAGCAGTGCGGGTAGCGGGAGATCCGGCGAGCAGTACTTC

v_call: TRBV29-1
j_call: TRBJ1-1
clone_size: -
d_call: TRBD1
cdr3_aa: CSVEEQGATGEAFF
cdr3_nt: TGCAGCGTTGAGGAACAGGGGGCTACAGGTGAAGCTTTCTTT

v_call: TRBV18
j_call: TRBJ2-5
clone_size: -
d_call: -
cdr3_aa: CASSLNGGQETQYF
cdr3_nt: TGTGCCAGCTCACTCAATGGAGGACAAGAGACCCAGTACTTC

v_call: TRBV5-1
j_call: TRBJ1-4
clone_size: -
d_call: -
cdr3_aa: CATKKGVGEKLFF
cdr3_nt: TGCGCCACCAAAAAAGGGGTAGGGGAAAAACTGTTTTTT

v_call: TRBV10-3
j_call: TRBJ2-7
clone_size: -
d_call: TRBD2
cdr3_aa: CAISGATWGLGASEQYF
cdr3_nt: TGTGCCATCAGTGGCGCGACCTGGGGACTAGGGGCCTCCGAGCAGTACTTC

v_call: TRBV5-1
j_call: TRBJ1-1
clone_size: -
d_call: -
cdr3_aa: CASSLGLGRTEAFF
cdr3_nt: TGCGCCAGCAGCTTGGGTCTGGGCCGGACTGAAGCTTTCTTT

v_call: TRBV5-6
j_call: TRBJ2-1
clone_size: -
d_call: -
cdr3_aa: CASDRSSYNEQFF
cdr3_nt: TGTGCCAGCGACAGGAGCTCCTACAATGAGCAGTTCTTC

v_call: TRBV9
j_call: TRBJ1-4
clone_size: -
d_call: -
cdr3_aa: CASSERVATNEKLFF
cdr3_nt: TGTGCCAGCAGCGAACGGGTTGCAACTAATGAAAAACTGTTTTTT

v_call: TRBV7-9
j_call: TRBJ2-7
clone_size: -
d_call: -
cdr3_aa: CASSLVGAGFYEQYF
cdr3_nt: TGTGCCAGCAGCTTAGTTGGGGCCGGGTTTTACGAGCAGTACTTC

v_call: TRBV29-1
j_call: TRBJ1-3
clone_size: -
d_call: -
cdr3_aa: CSVDLGGSNTIYF
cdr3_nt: TGCAGCGTTGATCTCGGGGGGTCGAACACCATATATTTT

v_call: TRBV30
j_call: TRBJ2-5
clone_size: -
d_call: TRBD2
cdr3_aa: CAWSPGLRTFSGRMNETQYF
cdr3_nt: TGTGCCTGGAGTCCCGGGCTAAGGACGTTTAGCGGGAGGATGAATGAGACCCAGTACTTC

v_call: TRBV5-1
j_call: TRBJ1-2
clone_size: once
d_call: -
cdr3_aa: CASSRETATNYGYTF
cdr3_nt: TGCGCCAGCAGTAGAGAGACAGCTACTAACTATGGCTACACCTTC

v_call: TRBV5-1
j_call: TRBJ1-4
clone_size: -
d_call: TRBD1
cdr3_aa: CASSMRTGTGAEKLFF
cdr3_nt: TGCGCCAGCAGCATGAGAACCGGGACAGGGGCCGAAAAACTGTTTTTT

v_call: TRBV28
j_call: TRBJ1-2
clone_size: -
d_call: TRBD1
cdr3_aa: CASSQGEDYGYTF
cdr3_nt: TGTGCCAGCAGTCAGGGGGAGGACTATGGCTACACCTTC

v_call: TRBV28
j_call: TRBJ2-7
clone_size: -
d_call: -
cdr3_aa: CASSNYPGSAEQYF
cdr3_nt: TGTGCCAGCAGCAACTACCCAGGGTCCGCCGAGCAGTACTTC

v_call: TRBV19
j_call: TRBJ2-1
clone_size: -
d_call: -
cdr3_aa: CASSKRSRTYNEQFF
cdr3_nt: TGTGCCAGTAGTAAGAGATCCCGAACCTACAATGAGCAGTTCTTC

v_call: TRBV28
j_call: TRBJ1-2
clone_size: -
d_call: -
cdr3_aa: CASTPLQGSPNYGYTF
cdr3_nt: TGTGCCAGCACCCCCCTCCAGGGGAGCCCTAACTATGGCTACACCTTC

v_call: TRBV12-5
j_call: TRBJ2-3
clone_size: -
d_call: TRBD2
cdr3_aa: CASGLGIRLAGPDTQYF
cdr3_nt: TGTGCTAGTGGTTTGGGGATCCGACTAGCGGGACCAGATACGCAGTATTTT

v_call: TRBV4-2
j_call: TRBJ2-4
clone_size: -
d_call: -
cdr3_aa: CASSQDQRLAKNIQYF
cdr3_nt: TGTGCCAGCAGCCAAGATCAGCGGCTAGCCAAAAACATTCAGTACTTC

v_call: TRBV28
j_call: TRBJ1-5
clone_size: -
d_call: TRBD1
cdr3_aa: CASSRRTGASQPQHF
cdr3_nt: TGTGCCAGCAGCCGGAGGACAGGGGCGAGTCAGCCCCAGCATTTT

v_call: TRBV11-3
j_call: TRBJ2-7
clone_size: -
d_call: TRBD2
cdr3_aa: CASSLAPSSGSYEQYF
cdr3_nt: TGTGCCAGCAGCTTAGCTCCTTCTAGCGGGTCTTACGAGCAGTACTTC

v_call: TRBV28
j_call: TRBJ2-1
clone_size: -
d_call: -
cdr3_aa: CASSLSRNEQFF
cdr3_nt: TGTGCCAGCAGTTTAAGCCGCAATGAGCAGTTCTTC

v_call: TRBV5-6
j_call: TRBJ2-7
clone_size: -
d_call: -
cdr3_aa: CASSLVRGYEQYF
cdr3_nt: TGTGCCAGCAGCTTGGTCAGGGGCTACGAGCAGTACTTC

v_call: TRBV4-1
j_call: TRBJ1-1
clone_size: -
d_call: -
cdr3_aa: CASSHPSRTREAFF
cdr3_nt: TGCGCCAGCAGCCACCCAAGTCGTACCAGGGAAGCTTTCTTT

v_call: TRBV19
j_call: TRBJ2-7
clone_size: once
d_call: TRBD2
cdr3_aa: CASSKRLAGSSYEQYF
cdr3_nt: TGTGCCAGTAGTAAGAGGCTAGCGGGGAGCTCCTACGAGCAGTACTTC

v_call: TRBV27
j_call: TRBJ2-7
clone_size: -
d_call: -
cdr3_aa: CASTKRKGPDSEQYF
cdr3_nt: TGTGCCAGCACGAAACGGAAGGGGCCAGATTCGGAGCAGTACTTC

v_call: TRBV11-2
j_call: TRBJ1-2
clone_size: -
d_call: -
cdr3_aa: CASSLVGQPTGYTF
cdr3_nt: TGTGCCAGCAGCTTAGTGGGGCAACCAACTGGCTACACCTTC

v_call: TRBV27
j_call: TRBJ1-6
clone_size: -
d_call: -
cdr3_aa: CASSLLGGGSSPLHF
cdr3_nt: TGTGCCAGCAGTTTATTAGGGGGGGGGAGTTCACCCCTCCACTTT

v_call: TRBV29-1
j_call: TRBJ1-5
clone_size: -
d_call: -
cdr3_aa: CSVATGGGPSNQPQHF
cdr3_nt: TGCAGCGTTGCCACCGGGGGGGGCCCTAGCAATCAGCCCCAGCATTTT

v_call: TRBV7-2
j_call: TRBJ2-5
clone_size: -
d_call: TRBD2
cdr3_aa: CASSLGTAGVETQYF
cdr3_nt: TGTGCCAGCAGCTTAGGGACAGCGGGAGTTGAGACCCAGTACTTC

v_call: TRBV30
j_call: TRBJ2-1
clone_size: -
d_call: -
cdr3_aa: CAWSVGGVSHNEQFF
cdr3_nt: TGTGCCTGGAGTGTAGGGGGGGTATCTCACAATGAGCAGTTCTTC

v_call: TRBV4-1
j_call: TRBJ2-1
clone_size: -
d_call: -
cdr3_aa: CASSQDRVGGEQFF
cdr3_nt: TGCGCCAGCAGCCAAGATCGGGTCGGGGGTGAGCAGTTCTTC

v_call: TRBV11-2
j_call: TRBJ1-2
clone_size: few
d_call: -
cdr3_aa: CASSLFDRTYGYTF
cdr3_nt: TGTGCCAGCAGCCTATTCGACAGAACCTATGGCTACACCTTC

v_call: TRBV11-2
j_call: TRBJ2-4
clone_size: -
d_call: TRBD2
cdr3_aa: CASSLGGGDIQYF
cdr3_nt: TGTGCCAGCAGCTTAGGGGGAGGGGACATTCAGTACTTC

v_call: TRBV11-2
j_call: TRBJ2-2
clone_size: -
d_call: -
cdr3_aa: CASSLFPELDTGELFF
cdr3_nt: TGTGCCAGCAGCTTATTCCCCGAGTTGGACACCGGGGAGCTGTTTTTT

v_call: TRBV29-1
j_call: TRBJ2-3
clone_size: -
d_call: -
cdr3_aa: CSVDTLTDTQYF
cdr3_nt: TGCAGCGTTGACACTCTCACAGATACGCAGTATTTT

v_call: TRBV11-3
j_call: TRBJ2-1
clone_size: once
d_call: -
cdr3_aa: CASSLDPGYNEQFF
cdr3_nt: TGTGCCAGCAGCTTAGATCCGGGTTACAATGAGCAGTTCTTC

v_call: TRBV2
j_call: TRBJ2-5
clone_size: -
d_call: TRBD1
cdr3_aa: CASRWPGQGMETQYF
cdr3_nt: TGTGCCAGCCGATGGCCGGGACAGGGGATGGAGACCCAGTACTTC

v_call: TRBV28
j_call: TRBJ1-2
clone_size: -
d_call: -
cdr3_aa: CASSSTPSRAGGYTF
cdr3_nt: TGTGCCAGCAGTTCGACACCATCCAGGGCAGGGGGCTACACCTTC

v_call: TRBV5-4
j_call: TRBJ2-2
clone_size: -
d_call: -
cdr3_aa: CASSSMTFFTGELFF
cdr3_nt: TGTGCCAGCAGCTCAATGACTTTTTTCACCGGGGAGCTGTTTTTT